A selection of T cell receptor beta chains follows, all from one sample in a study of blood T cell repertoires in COVID-19. Profiling relied on immunoSEQ multiplex PCR, and the TCRdb table lists in-frame clones only, not all of them. The sample holds around 120,000 clones; 90% are singletons and the top ten take 3.8%. Sample: peripheral blood. The receptor set was obtained from a woman aged 60-75 years with COVID-19, enrolled during active disease. Both conserved end residues are part of each CDR3. D genes are given only for firm matches. Size is omitted from some rows. Given values are once, few, many or a class for expanded clones.

>TRBJ1-1|once|-|11|TRBV29-1
CSVDINTEAFF
TGCAGCGTTGATATTAACACTGAAGCTTTCTTT
>TRBJ2-7|-|-|14|TRBV7-9
CASSLVASSYEQYF
TGTGCCAGCAGCTTAGTGGCCAGTTCCTACGAGCAGTACTTC
>TRBJ1-4|-|-|16|TRBV7-8
CASSLDDLGGNEKLFF
TGTGCCAGCAGCTTAGACGACTTGGGGGGGAATGAAAAACTGTTTTTT
>TRBJ2-5|once|TRBD2|16|TRBV3-1/TRBV3-2
CASSQERLRGGGTQYF
TGTGCCAGCAGCCAAGAACGCCTGCGGGGGGGCGGGACCCAGTACTTC
>TRBJ2-1|-|TRBD1|14|TRBV7-2
CASSWDRAGNEQFF
TGTGCCAGCAGCTGGGACAGGGCCGGCAATGAGCAGTTCTTC
>TRBJ1-5|-|-|15|TRBV6-2/TRBV6-3
CASSSLGQGNQPQHF
TGTGCCAGCAGTTCCCTCGGTCAGGGAAACCAGCCCCAGCATTTT
>TRBJ1-2|-|-|16|TRBV5-8
CASSLGRGSRDYGYTF
TGTGCCAGCAGCTTGGGCAGGGGAAGTCGAGACTATGGCTACACCTTC
>TRBJ2-7|-|-|14|TRBV5-1
CASSFGRRLGEQYF
TGCGCCAGCAGCTTCGGGAGAAGACTGGGGGAGCAGTACTTC
>TRBJ1-5|-|TRBD1|15|TRBV12-5
CASVGQTGGNQPQHF
TGTGCTAGTGTGGGCCAAACAGGGGGGAATCAGCCCCAGCATTTT
>TRBJ1-1|-|-|14|TRBV5-4
CASSMRGGGTEAFF
TGTGCCAGCAGCATGCGCGGGGGAGGTACTGAAGCTTTCTTT
>TRBJ1-3|-|-|17|TRBV15
CATSRDLVGASGNTIYF
TGTGCCACCAGCAGAGATCTGGTTGGAGCCTCTGGAAACACCATATATTTT
>TRBJ1-1|once|-|15|TRBV18
CASSPGGLGDTEAFF
TGTGCCAGCTCCCCCGGGGGGTTAGGGGACACTGAAGCTTTCTTT
>TRBJ2-1|few|TRBD1|13|TRBV6-6
CASSPTGANEQFF
TGTGCCAGCAGTCCGACAGGGGCGAATGAGCAGTTCTTC
>TRBJ2-1|-|TRBD1|15|TRBV4-1
CASSLNRGPGNEQFF
TGCGCCAGCAGCCTAAACAGGGGGCCCGGCAATGAGCAGTTCTTC
>TRBJ1-6|-|-|13|TRBV3-1/TRBV3-2
CASSQGGVSPLHF
TGTGCCAGCAGCCAAGGGGGGGTTTCACCCCTCCACTTT
>TRBJ2-2|-|-|14|TRBV7-9
CASSLGGNTGELFF
TGTGCCAGCAGCTTGGGGGGGAACACCGGGGAGCTGTTTTTT
>TRBJ1-5|-|TRBD1|15|TRBV10-3
CATGQGIYSNQPQHF
TGTGCCACCGGACAGGGAATCTATAGCAATCAGCCCCAGCATTTT
>TRBJ1-4|-|-|16|TRBV4-1
CASSRLPGRVNEKLFF
TGCGCCAGCAGCCGCCTCCCAGGCAGGGTGAATGAAAAACTGTTTTTT
>TRBJ1-1|-|-|18|TRBV6-1
CASSEATPWQIMNTEAFF
TGTGCCAGCAGTGAAGCGACACCCTGGCAGATCATGAACACTGAAGCTTTCTTT
>TRBJ1-1|-|-|13|TRBV7-8
CASSLIMNTEAFF
TGTGCCAGCAGCTTAATCATGAACACTGAAGCTTTCTTT
>TRBJ2-3|-|-|15|TRBV27
CASSFEPQGTDTQYF
TGTGCCAGCAGTTTCGAGCCCCAGGGCACAGATACGCAGTATTTT
>TRBJ2-4|-|-|15|TRBV7-9
CASSSGGARENIQYF
TGTGCCAGCAGCTCTGGGGGGGCCCGCGAAAACATTCAGTACTTC
>TRBJ2-5|-|TRBD2|14|TRBV19
CASSSGRTRETQYF
TGTGCCAGTAGTTCCGGGAGGACACGAGAGACCCAGTACTTC
>TRBJ1-5|-|-|21|TRBV12-5
CASGLAPTSIGGPLPNQPQHF
TGTGCTAGTGGTTTGGCCCCCACGAGTATCGGAGGACCATTGCCGAATCAGCCCCAGCATTTT
>TRBJ1-3|-|TRBD1|18|TRBV5-1
CASSPGGQGNRAGNTIYF
TGCGCCAGCTCCCCCGGAGGACAGGGGAATAGGGCTGGAAACACCATATATTTT
>TRBJ1-4|-|-|16|TRBV29-1
CSVGGVQGRSNEKLFF
TGCAGCGTAGGGGGGGTGCAGGGCAGGAGTAATGAAAAACTGTTTTTT
>TRBJ1-5|-|TRBD1|13|TRBV19
CASSPDRGQPQHF
TGTGCCAGTAGTCCCGACAGGGGTCAGCCCCAGCATTTT
>TRBJ2-5|-|TRBD2|15|TRBV6-5
CASSFGGGIQETQYF
TGTGCCAGCAGTTTCGGCGGGGGAATCCAAGAGACCCAGTACTTC
>TRBJ1-4|once|TRBD1|17|TRBV3-1/TRBV3-2
CASSQDLRTGSNEKLFF
TGTGCCAGCAGCCAAGATCTGAGGACAGGGAGTAATGAAAAACTGTTTTTT
>TRBJ2-7|-|TRBD1|14|TRBV6-5
CASSSLRGHYEQYF
TGTGCCAGCAGCTCACTCAGGGGGCACTACGAGCAGTACTTC
>TRBJ1-6|-|TRBD1|13|TRBV5-6
CASSLTDRSPLHF
TGTGCCAGCAGCTTGACGGACAGGTCACCCCTCCACTTT
>TRBJ2-7|-|-|14|TRBV7-3
CASSDGTDRGEQYF
TGTGCCAGCAGCGACGGGACAGATCGGGGGGAGCAGTACTTC
>TRBJ2-5|-|-|14|TRBV9
CASSVDQRQETQYF
TGTGCCAGCAGCGTAGACCAGCGGCAAGAGACCCAGTACTTC
>TRBJ2-2|-|TRBD1|15|TRBV10-3
CAIREGTGNTGELFF
TGTGCCATCAGAGAAGGGACAGGTAACACCGGGGAGCTGTTTTTT
>TRBJ2-7|-|TRBD2|14|TRBV7-3
CASSYGSGSYEQYF
TGTGCCAGCAGCTACGGTAGCGGGTCCTACGAGCAGTACTTC
>TRBJ1-5|-|-|13|TRBV30
CAWSGGMDQPQHF
TGTGCCTGGAGTGGAGGGATGGATCAGCCCCAGCATTTT
>TRBJ1-5|-|TRBD1|14|TRBV5-6
CASSFGQGGQPQHF
TGTGCCAGCAGCTTCGGACAGGGGGGTCAGCCCCAGCATTTT
>TRBJ1-1|-|-|14|TRBV14
CASSRQFRDTEAFF
TGTGCCAGCAGCAGACAGTTCCGGGACACTGAAGCTTTCTTT
>TRBJ1-4|-|-|16|TRBV5-1
CASSLQQGATNEKLFF
TGCGCCAGCAGCCTGCAACAGGGTGCAACTAATGAAAAACTGTTTTTT
>TRBJ2-5|once|-|13|TRBV19
CASARTAQETQYF
TGTGCCAGTGCACGGACAGCGCAAGAGACCCAGTACTTC
>TRBJ1-1|-|TRBD1|15|TRBV18
CASSPGNRGRSEAFF
TGTGCCAGCTCACCAGGGAACAGGGGGCGTTCTGAAGCTTTCTTT
>TRBJ2-3|-|TRBD2|18|TRBV4-3
CASSQDPGLAGGTDTQYF
TGCGCCAGCAGCCAAGACCCCGGACTAGCGGGGGGCACAGATACGCAGTATTTT